What follows are 5 T cell receptor beta chains derived from one specimen sequenced in a study of T-cell memory formation after mild COVID-19. A single record per CDR3 protein comes from TCRdb applying MiXCR to the 5' RACE reads. The repertoire consists of roughly 190,000 distinct CDR3 sequences, with around 25% occurring once and the leading ten covering over 9.5%. The sample consisted of PBMCs or a T cell subset sorted from them (not recorded which). Receptors were obtained from an adult woman who had mild COVID-19 (a few samples of this study predate the infection). Cell type and time point are not known.

The chain joins TRBV5-1 to TRBJ1-1; no firm D call. This CDR3 is 15 amino acids long. Germline assignment: CDR1 SGHRS and CDR2 YFSETQ. V lost 1 base, J lost 0 bases, and 10 bases lay in between. Here the CDR3 DNA reads TGCGCCAGCAGCTTGAATGGAGAGATGAACACTGAAGCTTTCTTT. Its translation: CASSLNGEMNTEAFF.

This chain's CDR3 is CASSLGLPTDTQYF. The CDR3 DNA sequence: TGCGCCAGCAGCTTGGGACTACCCACAGATACGCAGTATTTT. The chain employs TRBV5-1 and TRBJ2-3; possible D gene TRBD2, 5 bases. This CDR3 spans 14 amino acids. The V end lost 0 bases, the J end lost 2 bases, and 7 bases lay between the germline ends. From germline, CDR1 is SGHRS and CDR2 YFSETQ.

The chain uses TRBV12-3 or TRBV12-4 and TRBJ2-5; maybe TRBD2 (6 bases). This CDR3 is 11 amino acids long. The germline V and J ends were trimmed by 6 bases and 10 bases, with 12 bases remaining between them. CDR3 sequence reads: CASSPGGGQYF. The CDR3 nucleotides read TGTGCCAGCAGCCCCGGGGGTGGCCAGTACTTC.

The chain uses TRBV30 and TRBJ2-1, with 10 bases aligning to TRBD2. From germline, CDR1 is GTSNPN and CDR2 SVGIG (reference sequence). With V trimmed by 3 bases and J by 2 bases, 4 bases remained unmatched. The CDR3 has 15 amino acids. CDR3: CAWSPTSGPYNEQFF. In DNA form, the CDR3 reads TGTGCCTGGAGCCCGACTAGCGGGCCCTACAATGAGCAGTTCTTC.

This rearrangement joins TRBV27 to TRBJ2-3, with D tentatively TRBD1 (6 bases). Germline lookup yields CDR1 MNHEY and CDR2 SMNVEV (reference sequence). Deletions cut 3 bases from V and 0 bases from J, with 7 bases between. This CDR3 has 14 amino acids. The CDR3 reads CASSFRGSTDTQYF. The CDR3 DNA is TGTGCCAGCAGTTTCAGGGGAAGCACAGATACGCAGTATTTT.